This TCR beta chain is from a study of T cell repertoires in cytomegalovirus infection. Note on this clonotype: Its antigen is still unknown.

V was cut by 6 bases and J by 2 bases, with 33 bases left in between. The CDR3 covers 21 residues. Per the germline V gene, CDR1 is MNHEY and CDR2 is SMNVEV (reference sequence). Study-wide points: HLA-C-restricted CMV clonotypes gave the most frequent clonotype in two of eight donors. Summed frequency of shared TCR beta families picked out CMV carriers who also had the relevant HLA.

TCRdb re-called the reads through MiXCR, storing one row per CDR3 protein. The sample comprises approximately 990,000 distinct CDR3 sequences, about a third of which are singletons, and 11% to 15% rests with the top ten. The chain links TRBV27 to TRBJ2-3; D might be TRBD1 or TRBD2, each matching 5 bases. The clonotype originates from a human donor in good health (CMV status not recorded). Some clones in this sample may be carry-over from other donors' samples. The material sequenced was cultured CD8+ T cells from PBMCs, taken from culture after CMV antigen stimulation. In nucleotides, the CDR3 is TGTGCCAGCAGCCCCAACCCCTGGGACGCCAGGTACCTAACTGACACAGATACGCAGTATTTT. Translating gives CASSPNPWDARYLTDTDTQYF.